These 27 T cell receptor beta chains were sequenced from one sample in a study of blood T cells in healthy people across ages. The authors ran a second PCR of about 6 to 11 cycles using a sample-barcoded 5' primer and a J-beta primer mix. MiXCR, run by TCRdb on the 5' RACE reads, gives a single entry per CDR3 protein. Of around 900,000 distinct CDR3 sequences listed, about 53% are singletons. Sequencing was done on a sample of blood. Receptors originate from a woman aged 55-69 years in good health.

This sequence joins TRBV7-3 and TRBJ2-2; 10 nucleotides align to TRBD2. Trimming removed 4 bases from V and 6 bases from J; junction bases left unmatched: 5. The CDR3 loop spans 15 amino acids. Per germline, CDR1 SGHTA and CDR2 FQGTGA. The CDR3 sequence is CASSSLAGGAGELFF. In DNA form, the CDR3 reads TGTGCCAGCAGCTCGTTAGCGGGAGGCGCCGGGGAGCTGTTTTTT.

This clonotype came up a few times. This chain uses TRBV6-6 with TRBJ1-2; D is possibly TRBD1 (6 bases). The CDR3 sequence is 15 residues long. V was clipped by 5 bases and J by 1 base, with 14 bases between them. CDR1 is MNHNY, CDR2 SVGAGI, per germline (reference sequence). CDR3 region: CASSLRTGNNYGYTF. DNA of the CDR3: TGTGCCAGCAGTCTAAGAACAGGGAATAACTATGGCTACACCTTC.

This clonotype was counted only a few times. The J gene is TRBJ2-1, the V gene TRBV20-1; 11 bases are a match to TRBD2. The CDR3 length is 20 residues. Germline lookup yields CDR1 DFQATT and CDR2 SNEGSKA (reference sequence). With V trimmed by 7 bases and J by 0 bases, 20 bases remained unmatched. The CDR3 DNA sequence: TGCAGTGGGGCGACAGAGTCGGGACTAGCGGTGCTGGCCTCCTACAATGAGCAGTTCTTC. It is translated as CSGATESGLAVLASYNEQFF.

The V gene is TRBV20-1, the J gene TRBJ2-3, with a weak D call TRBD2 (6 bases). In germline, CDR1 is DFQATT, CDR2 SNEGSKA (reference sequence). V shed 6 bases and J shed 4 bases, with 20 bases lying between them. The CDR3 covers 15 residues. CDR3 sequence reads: CSAPPGGRGADTQYF. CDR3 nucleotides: TGCAGTGCCCCCCCCGGAGGGAGAGGGGCAGATACGCAGTATTTT.

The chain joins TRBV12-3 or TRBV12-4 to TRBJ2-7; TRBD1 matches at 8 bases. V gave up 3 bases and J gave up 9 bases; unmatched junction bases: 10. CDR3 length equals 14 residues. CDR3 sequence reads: CASSFLSGQAVQYF. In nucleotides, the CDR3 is TGTGCCAGCAGTTTTCTATCGGGACAGGCTGTGCAGTACTTC.

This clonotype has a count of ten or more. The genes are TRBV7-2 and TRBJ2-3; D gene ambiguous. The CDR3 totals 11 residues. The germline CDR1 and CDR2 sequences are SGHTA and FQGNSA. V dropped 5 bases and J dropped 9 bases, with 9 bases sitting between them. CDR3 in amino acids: CASSPSSTQYF. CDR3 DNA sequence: TGTGCCAGCAGCCCCAGTTCGACGCAGTATTTT.

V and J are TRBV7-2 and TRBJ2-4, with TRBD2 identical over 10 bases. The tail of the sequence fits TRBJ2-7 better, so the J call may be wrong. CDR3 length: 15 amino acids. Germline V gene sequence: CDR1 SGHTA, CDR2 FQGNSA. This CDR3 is CASSWTGTSASEQYF. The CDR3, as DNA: TGTGCCAGCAGCTGGACCGGGACTAGCGCCAGCGAGCAGTACTTC.

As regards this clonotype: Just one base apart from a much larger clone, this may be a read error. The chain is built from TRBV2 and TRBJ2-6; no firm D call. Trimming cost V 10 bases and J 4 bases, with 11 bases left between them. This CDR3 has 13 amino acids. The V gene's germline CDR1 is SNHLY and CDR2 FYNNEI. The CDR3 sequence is CAIRSGGANVLTF. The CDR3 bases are TGTGCCATCAGGAGTGGAGGGGCCAACGTCCTGACTTTC. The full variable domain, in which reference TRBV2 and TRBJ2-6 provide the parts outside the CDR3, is EPEVTQTPSHQVTQMGQEVILRCVPISNHLYFYWYRQILGQKVEFLVSFYNNEISEKSEIFDDQFSVERPDGSNFTLKIRSTKLEDSAMYFCAIRSGGANVLTFGAGSRLTVL.

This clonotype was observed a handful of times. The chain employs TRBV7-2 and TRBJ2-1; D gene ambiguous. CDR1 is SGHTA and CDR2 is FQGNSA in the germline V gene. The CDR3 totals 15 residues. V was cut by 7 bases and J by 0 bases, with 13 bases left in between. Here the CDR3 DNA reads TGTGCCAGCACCCAGCAGGTTAGCTCCTACAATGAGCAGTTCTTC. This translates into CASTQQVSSYNEQFF.

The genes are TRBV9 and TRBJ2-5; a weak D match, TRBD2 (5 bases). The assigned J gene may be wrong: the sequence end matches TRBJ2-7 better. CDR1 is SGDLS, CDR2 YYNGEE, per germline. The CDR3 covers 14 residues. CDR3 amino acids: CASSVATAGGEQYF. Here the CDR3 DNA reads TGTGCCAGCAGCGTAGCTACGGCCGGAGGCGAGCAGTACTTC.

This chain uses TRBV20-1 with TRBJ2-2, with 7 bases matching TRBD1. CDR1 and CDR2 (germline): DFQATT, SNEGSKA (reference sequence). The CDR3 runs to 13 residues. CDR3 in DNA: TGCAGCCTCCGGGACAGGAACACCGGGGAGCTGTTTTTT. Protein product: CSLRDRNTGELFF.

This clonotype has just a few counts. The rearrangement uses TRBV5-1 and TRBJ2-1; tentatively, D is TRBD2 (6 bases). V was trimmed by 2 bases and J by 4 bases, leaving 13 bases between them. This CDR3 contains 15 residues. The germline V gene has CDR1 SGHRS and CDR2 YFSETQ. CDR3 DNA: TGCGCCAGCAGCTTACCCGGGACTGGATACAATGAGCAGTTCTTC. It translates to CASSLPGTGYNEQFF. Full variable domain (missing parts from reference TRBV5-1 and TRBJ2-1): KAGVTQTPRYLIKTRGQQVTLSCSPISGHRSVSWYQQTPGQGLQFLFEYFSETQRNKGNFPGRFSGRQFSNSRSEMNVSTLELGDSALYLCASSLPGTGYNEQFFGPGTRLTVL.

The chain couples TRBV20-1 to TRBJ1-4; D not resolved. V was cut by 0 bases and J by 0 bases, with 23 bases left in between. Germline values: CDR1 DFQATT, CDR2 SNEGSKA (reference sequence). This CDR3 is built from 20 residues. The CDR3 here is CSARDLILVVSGATNEKLFF. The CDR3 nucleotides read TGCAGTGCTAGAGATCTTATTTTGGTGGTTTCAGGCGCAACTAATGAAAAACTGTTTTTT.

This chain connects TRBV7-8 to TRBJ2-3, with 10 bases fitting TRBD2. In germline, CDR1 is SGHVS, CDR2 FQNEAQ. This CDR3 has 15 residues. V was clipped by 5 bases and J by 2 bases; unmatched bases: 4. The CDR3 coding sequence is TGTGCCAGCAGCATAGGACTAGCGGCCACAGATACGCAGTATTTT. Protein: CASSIGLAATDTQYF. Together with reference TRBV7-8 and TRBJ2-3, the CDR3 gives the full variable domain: GAGVSQSPRYKVAKRGQDVALRCDPISGHVSLFWYQQALGQGPEFLTYFQNEAQLDKSGLPSDRFFAERPEGSVSTLKIQRTQQEDSAVYLCASSIGLAATDTQYFGPGTRLTVL.

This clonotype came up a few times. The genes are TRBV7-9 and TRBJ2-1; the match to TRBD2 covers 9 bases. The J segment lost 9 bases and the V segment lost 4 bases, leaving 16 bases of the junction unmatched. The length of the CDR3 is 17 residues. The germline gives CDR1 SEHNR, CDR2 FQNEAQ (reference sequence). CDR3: CASSSGRGLASVIEQFF. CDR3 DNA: TGTGCCAGCAGCTCCGGTCGGGGACTAGCCTCAGTAATTGAGCAGTTCTTC.

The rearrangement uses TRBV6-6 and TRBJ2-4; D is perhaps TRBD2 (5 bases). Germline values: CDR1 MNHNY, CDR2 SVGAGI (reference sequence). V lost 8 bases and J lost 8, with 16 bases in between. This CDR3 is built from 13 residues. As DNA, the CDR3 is TGTGCCAGCCGCCAGGACTCCCAGGACATTCAGTACTTC. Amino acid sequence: CASRQDSQDIQYF.

The CDR3 region has the DNA TGTGCCAGCAGCTCGGGACTAGCGGGCTACAATGAGCAGTACTTC. It encodes CASSSGLAGYNEQYF. The chain carries TRBV7-2 and TRBJ2-5; 12 bases fit TRBD2. Per the germline V gene, CDR1 is SGHTA and CDR2 is FQGNSA. The V gene end was trimmed by 4 bases and the J gene end by 11 bases; junction bases not matched to a gene: 11. The CDR3 totals 15 residues. Looking up the rest from reference TRBV7-2 and TRBJ2-5 gives the full variable domain: GAGVSQSPSNKVTEKGKDVELRCDPISGHTALYWYRQSLGQGLEFLIYFQGNSAPDKSGLPSDRFSAERTGGSVSTLTIQRTQQEDSAVYLCASSSGLAGYNEQYFGPGTRLLVL.

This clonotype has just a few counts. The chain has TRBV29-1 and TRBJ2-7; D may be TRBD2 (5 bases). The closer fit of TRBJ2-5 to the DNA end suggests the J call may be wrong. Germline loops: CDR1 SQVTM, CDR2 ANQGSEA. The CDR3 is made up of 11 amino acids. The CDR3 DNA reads TGCAGCGGAGCGGCGCAAGAGACCCAGTACTTC. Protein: CSGAAQETQYF.

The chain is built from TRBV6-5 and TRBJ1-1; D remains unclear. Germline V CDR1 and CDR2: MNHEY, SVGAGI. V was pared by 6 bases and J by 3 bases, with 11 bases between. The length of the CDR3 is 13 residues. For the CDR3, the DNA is TGTGCCAGCAGGCCCGGGCCCCACACTGAAGCTTTCTTT. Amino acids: CASRPGPHTEAFF.

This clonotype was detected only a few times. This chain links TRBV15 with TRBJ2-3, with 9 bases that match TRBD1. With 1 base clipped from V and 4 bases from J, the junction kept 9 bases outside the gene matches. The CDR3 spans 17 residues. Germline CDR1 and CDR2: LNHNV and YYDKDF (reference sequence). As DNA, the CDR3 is TGTGCCACCAGCAGAGTAATGGGGACAGGGTTAGCAGATACGCAGTATTTT. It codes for CATSRVMGTGLADTQYF.

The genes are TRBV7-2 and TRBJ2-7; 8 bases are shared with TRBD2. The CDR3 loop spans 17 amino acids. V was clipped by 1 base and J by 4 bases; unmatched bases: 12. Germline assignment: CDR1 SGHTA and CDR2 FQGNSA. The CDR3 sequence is CASSLGLSGTLAYEQYF. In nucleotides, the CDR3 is TGTGCCAGCAGCTTAGGACTTAGCGGGACATTAGCGTACGAGCAGTACTTC.

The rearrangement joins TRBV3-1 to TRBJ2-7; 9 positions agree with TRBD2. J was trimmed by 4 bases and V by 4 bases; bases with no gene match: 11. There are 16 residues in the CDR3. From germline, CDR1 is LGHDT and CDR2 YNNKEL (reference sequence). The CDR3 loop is CASSLTGSGSMYEQYF. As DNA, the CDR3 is TGTGCCAGCAGCCTAACTGGTAGCGGGAGCATGTACGAGCAGTACTTC.

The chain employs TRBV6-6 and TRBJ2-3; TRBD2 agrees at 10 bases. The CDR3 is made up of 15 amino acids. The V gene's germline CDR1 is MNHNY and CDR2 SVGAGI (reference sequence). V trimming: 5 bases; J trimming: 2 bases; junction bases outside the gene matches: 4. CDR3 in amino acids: CASSTGTSDTDTQYF. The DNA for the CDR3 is TGTGCCAGCAGTACCGGGACTAGCGACACAGATACGCAGTATTTT.

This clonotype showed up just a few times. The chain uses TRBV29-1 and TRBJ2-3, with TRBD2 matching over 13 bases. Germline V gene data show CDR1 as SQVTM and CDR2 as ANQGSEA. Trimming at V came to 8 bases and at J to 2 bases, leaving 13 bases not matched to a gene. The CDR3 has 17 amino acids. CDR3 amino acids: CSFQLAGGISPTDTQYF. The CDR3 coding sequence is TGCAGCTTCCAACTAGCGGGAGGGATTTCCCCCACAGATACGCAGTATTTT.

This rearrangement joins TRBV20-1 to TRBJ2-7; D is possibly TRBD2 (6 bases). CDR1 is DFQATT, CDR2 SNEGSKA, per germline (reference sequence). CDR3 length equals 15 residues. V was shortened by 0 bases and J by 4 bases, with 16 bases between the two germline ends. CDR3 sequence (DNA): TGCAGTGCTAGAGATCGTGGAGGGCCAGTGTACGAGCAGTACTTC. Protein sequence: CSARDRGGPVYEQYF.

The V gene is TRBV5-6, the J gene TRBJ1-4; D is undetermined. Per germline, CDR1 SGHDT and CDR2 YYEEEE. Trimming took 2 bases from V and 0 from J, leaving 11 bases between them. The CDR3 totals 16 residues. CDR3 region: CASSFKGHPTNEKLFF. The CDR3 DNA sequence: TGTGCCAGCAGCTTTAAAGGCCACCCAACTAATGAAAAACTGTTTTTT.

CDR3 nucleotides: TGTGCCAGCAGCTTACGCCTTAGGGCGGGAGGGCCTTCGTACAATGAGCAGTTCTTC. It specifies CASSLRLRAGGPSYNEQFF. The V and J genes are TRBV7-6 and TRBJ2-1; 9 nucleotides line up with TRBD2. Germline CDR1 is SGHVS and CDR2 is FNYEAQ. CDR3 length: 19 amino acids. The V gene end was trimmed by 2 bases and the J gene end by 4 bases; junction bases not matched to a gene: 15.